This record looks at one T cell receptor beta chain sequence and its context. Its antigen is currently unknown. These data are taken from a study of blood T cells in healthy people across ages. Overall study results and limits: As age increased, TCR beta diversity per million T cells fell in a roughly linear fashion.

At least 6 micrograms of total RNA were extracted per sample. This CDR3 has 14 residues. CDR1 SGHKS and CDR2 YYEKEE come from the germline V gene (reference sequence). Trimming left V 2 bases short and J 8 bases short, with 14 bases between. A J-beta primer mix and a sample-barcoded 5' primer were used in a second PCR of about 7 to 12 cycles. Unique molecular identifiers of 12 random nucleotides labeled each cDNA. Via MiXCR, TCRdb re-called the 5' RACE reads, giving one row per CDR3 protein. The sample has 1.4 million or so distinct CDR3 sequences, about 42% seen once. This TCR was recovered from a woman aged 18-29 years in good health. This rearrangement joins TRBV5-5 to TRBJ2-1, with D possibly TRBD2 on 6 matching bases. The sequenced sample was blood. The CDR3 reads CASSFVPSADEQFF. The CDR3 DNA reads TGTGCCAGCAGCTTTGTCCCTAGCGCAGATGAGCAGTTCTTC.